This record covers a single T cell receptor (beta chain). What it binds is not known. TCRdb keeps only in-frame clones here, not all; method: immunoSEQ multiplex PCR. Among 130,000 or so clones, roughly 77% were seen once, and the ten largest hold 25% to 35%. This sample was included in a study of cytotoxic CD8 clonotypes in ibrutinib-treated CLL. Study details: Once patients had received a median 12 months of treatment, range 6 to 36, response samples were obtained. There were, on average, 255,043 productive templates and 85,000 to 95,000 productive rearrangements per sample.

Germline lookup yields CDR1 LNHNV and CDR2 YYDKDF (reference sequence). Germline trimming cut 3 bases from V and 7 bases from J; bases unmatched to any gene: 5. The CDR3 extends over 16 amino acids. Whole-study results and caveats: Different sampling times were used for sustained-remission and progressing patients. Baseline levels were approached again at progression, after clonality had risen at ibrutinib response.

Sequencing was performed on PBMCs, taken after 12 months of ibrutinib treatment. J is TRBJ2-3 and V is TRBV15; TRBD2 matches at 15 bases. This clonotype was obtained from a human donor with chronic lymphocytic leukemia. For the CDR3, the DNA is TGTGCCACCAGCAGCCCGGGACTAGCGGGGGGTTATACGCAGTATTTT. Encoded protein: CATSSPGLAGGYTQYF.